This T cell receptor beta chain originates from a study of blood T cell repertoires in COVID-19. Study-level background: Whether acute or convalescent, the COVID-19 samples came from the United States, Italy and Spain. T cells, B-cell-depleted T cells, or PBMCs supplied cDNA or gDNA.

Clones were sequenced by immunoSEQ multiplex PCR, and TCRdb holds only the in-frame ones, with some missing. The sample has 45,000 to 60,000 clones, roughly 90% seen once; the top ten hold under 2.5%. Sequenced input: peripheral blood. This sequence originates from a human donor in a cohort sampled during active COVID-19.

The CDR3 here is CASSIGLAGGTGELFF. The CDR3 DNA reads as TGTGCCAGTAGTATAGGACTAGCGGGAGGGACCGGGGAGCTGTTTTTT. The chain uses TRBV19 and TRBJ2-2; 14 nucleotides align to TRBD2. The V segment lost 1 base and the J segment 5 bases; nucleotides outside the gene matches: 0. The CDR3 is made up of 16 amino acids. Germline values: CDR1 LNHDA, CDR2 SQIVND (reference sequence).